This entry concerns a single T cell receptor (beta chain). The antigen remains undetermined. Nested PCRs (approximately 16 and 10 cycles, two total) were applied to TCRalpha and TCRbeta cDNA. One entry per CDR3 protein, without DNA, is what TCRdb gives after re-calling the 5' RACE reads. There are 200,000 to 250,000 distinct CDR3 sequences in the sample, with roughly 7.7% held by the top ten. This record comes from a study of monozygotic twins with inflammatory bowel disease. Whole-study results and caveats: Diversity of TCRbeta measured by inverse Simpson was lower in IBD patients than in healthy co-twins.

This CDR3 has 14 amino acids. The chain employs TRBV12-3 or TRBV12-4 and TRBJ1-1. This receptor was taken from a human donor with ulcerative colitis or Crohn's disease, or a healthy co-twin of an affected twin (not recorded which). Specimen: blood. The CDR3 region is CASSTGPGGTEAFF.